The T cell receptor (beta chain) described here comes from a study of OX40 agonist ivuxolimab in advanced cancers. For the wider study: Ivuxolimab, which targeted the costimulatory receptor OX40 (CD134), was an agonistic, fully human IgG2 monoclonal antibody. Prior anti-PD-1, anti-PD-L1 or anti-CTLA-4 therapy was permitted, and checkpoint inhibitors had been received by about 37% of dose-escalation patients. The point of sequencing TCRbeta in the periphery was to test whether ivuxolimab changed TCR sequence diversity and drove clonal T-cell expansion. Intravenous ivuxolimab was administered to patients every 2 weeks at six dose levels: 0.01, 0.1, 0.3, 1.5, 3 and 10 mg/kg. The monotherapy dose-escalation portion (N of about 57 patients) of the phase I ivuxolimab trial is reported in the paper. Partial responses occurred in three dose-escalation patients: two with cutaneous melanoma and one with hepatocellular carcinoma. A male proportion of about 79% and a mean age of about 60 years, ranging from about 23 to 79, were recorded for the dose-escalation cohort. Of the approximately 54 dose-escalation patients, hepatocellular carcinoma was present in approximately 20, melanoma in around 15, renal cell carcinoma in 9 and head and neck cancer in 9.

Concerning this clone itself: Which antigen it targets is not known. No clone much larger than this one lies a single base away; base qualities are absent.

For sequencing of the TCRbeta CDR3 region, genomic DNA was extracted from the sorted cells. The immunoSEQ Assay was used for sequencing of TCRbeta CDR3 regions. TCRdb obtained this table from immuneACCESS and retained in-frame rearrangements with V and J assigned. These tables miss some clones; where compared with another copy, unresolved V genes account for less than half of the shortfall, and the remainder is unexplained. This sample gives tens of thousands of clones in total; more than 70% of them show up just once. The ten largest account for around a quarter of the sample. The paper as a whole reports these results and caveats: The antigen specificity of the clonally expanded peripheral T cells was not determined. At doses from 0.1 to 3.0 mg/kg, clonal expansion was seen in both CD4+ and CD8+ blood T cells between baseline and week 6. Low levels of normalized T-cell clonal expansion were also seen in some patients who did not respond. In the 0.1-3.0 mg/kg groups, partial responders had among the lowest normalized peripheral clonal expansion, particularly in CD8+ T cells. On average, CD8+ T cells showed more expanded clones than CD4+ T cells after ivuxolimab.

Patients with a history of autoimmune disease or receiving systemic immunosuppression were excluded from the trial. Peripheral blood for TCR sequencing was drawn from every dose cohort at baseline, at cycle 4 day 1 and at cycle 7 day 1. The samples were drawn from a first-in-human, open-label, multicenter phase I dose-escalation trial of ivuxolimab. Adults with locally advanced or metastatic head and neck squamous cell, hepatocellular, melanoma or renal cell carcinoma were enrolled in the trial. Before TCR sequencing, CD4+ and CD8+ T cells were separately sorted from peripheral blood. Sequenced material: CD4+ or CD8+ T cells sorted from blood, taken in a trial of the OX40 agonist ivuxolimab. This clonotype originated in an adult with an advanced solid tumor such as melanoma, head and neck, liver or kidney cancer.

CDR3 loop: CASSQDGEDEQFF. The DNA is TGCGCCAGCAGCCAAGACGGAGAGGATGAGCAGTTCTTC. Recombination joined TRBV4-1 with TRBJ2-1, with no D gene named confidently. V is shortened by 0 bases, J by 8 bases, and the region joining them spans 8 bases. The germline V gene encodes CDR1 MGHRA and CDR2 YSYEKL. Counted from cysteine to phenylalanine, this CDR3 has 13 amino acids. The retained sequence is limited to the CDR3, 39 bases, with the frame set at the first base.